The present entry profiles one T cell receptor beta chain with its context. The antigen is not known. The data were taken from a study of OX40 agonist ivuxolimab in advanced cancers. Study details: Aged roughly 23 to 90 with a mean of 60 years, they were about 80% male. Prior therapy, whether anti-PD-1, anti-PD-L1 or anti-CTLA-4, was allowed, and less than 45% had some.

V lost 0 bases and J lost 2; bases outside the gene matches: 3. Germline CDR1 reads LGHNA; CDR2 reads YSLEER. The CDR3 extends over 15 amino acids. Broader study findings: The mean number of expanded clones was higher in CD8+ T cells than in CD4+. At 0.1 to 3.0 mg/kg, clonal expansion of CD4+ and CD8+ blood T cells had occurred by week 6.

Data came from immunoSEQ multiplex PCR; TCRdb stores just in-frame clones and leaves some out. Among under 20,000 clones, about nine tenths were seen once, and the ten largest hold approximately 32%. This TCR came from an adult with an advanced solid tumor such as melanoma, head and neck, liver or kidney cancer. Sequenced material: CD4+ or CD8+ T cells sorted from blood, taken in a trial of the OX40 agonist ivuxolimab. V is TRBV4-3 and J is TRBJ2-7; 8 nucleotides agree with TRBD2. CDR3 region: CASSQEIAGTYEQYF. CDR3 sequence (DNA): TGCGCCAGCAGCCAAGAGATAGCGGGAACCTACGAGCAGTACTTC.